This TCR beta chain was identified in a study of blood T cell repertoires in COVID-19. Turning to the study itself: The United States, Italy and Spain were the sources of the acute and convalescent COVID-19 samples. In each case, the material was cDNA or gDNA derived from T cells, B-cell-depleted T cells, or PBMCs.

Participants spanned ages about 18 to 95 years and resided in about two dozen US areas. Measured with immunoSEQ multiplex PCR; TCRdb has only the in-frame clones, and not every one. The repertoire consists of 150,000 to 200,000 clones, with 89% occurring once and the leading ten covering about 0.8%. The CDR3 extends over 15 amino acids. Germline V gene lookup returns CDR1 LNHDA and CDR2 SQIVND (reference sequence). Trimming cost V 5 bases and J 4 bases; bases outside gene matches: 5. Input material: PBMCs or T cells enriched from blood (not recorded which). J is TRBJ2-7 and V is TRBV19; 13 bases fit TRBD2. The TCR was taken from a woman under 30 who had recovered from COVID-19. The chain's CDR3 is CASSFGLAGVYEQYF. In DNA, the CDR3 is TGTGCCAGTAGTTTCGGACTAGCGGGAGTATACGAGCAGTACTTC. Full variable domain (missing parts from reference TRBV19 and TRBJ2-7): DGGITQSPKYLFRKEGQNVTLSCEQNLNHDAMYWYRQDPGQGLRLIYYSQIVNDFQKGDIAEGYSVSREKKESFPLTVTSAQKNPTAFYLCASSFGLAGVYEQYFGPGTRLTVT.